The following is a T cell receptor beta chain sequence with its context. Its antigen is not identified. Produced via immunoSEQ multiplex PCR; TCRdb's table is partial and in-frame only. This sample yields over 400,000 clones, of which 80% to 95% are seen a single time; under 2% belongs to the top ten. This sample is drawn from a study of Ad26.COV2.S vaccination and SARS-CoV-2 variants. Overall study findings and caveats: Breadth measured for non-spike TCRs was similar across vaccine and placebo recipients.

As for treatment: approximately 18 received Ad26.COV2.S at low or high dose, single or two shots; 5 received placebo; per-sample allocation not given. Collection of samples fell on day 63 after the first vaccine or placebo injection. V gave up 6 bases and J gave up 4 bases, with 14 bases separating them. From germline, CDR1 is WSHSY and CDR2 SAAADI. The CDR3 is made up of 14 amino acids. This receptor was identified in a person between 18 and 59 years old who received the Ad26.COV2.S COVID-19 vaccine or a placebo. The rearrangement links TRBV10-2 to TRBJ2-3, with D possibly called TRBD1 or TRBD2 (7 bases each). The sequenced sample was peripheral blood, obtained in a trial of Ad26.COV2.S vaccine versus placebo. This CDR3 is CASRSGGRADTQYF. The CDR3, as DNA: TGCGCCAGCAGATCAGGGGGGAGGGCAGATACGCAGTATTTT.